These T cell receptor beta chains were read from a single sample in a study of T cell repertoires in cytomegalovirus infection. No antigen has been assigned to these receptors. TCRdb reanalysed the reads using MiXCR and keeps one entry per CDR3 protein. The repertoire holds about 830,000 distinct CDR3 sequences, with approximately 29% as singletons. This material consisted of cultured CD8+ T cells from PBMCs, taken from culture after CMV antigen stimulation. The origin of the receptors is a human donor in good health (CMV status not recorded). Some clones in this sample may be carry-over from other donors' samples. The CDR3 runs from the conserved cysteine through the conserved F or W. Fields, in order: CDR3 length, clone size, D gene, J gene, V gene, CDR3 DNA, CDR3 protein. The D gene is left open where the match is weak. Clone size is not always given. Where it is, it says once, few, many or a class for expanded clones.

length: 15; size: -; D: -; J: TRBJ1-4; V: TRBV9; DNA: TGTGCCAGCAGCGTAGGAAGAGATTATAATGAAAAACTGTTTTTT; CDR3: CASSVGRDYNEKLFF
length: 15; size: few; D: TRBD1; J: TRBJ1-2; V: TRBV7-9; DNA: TGTGCCAGCAGCCCCTCGGACAGGACGGTCGATGGCTACACCTTC; CDR3: CASSPSDRTVDGYTF
length: 16; size: few; D: TRBD1; J: TRBJ2-1; V: TRBV7-9; DNA: TGTGCCAGCAGCCAAATCGGACAGGGGACCAACAATGAGCAGTTCTTC; CDR3: CASSQIGQGTNNEQFF
length: 14; size: many; D: -; J: TRBJ2-7; V: TRBV7-9; DNA: TGTGCCAGCAGCTTAACACAGGGTTCCTACGAGCAGTACTTC; CDR3: CASSLTQGSYEQYF
length: 14; size: -; D: -; J: TRBJ1-5; V: TRBV25-1; DNA: TGTGCCAGCACTCGGGGCGAGGGCAATCAGCCCCAGCATTTT; CDR3: CASTRGEGNQPQHF
length: 19; size: many; D: -; J: TRBJ1-1; V: TRBV7-8; DNA: TGTGCCAGCAGCTTAGGATCCAGGGGTCCAGAATCCATGAACACTGAAGCTTTCTTT; CDR3: CASSLGSRGPESMNTEAFF
length: 14; size: -; D: -; J: TRBJ1-2; V: TRBV5-6; DNA: TGTGCCAGCAGCTTCTATACAGGGAACTATGGCTACACCTTC; CDR3: CASSFYTGNYGYTF
length: 16; size: few; D: TRBD2; J: TRBJ2-5; V: TRBV20-1; DNA: TGCAGTGCTAGAGCCCTACTAGCGGGGTCCGAAGAGACCCAGTACTTC; CDR3: CSARALLAGSEETQYF
length: 16; size: few; D: -; J: TRBJ2-2; V: TRBV6-5; DNA: TGTGCCAGCAGTTACGCCGCGTCCGCGAACACCGGGGAGCTGTTTTTT; CDR3: CASSYAASANTGELFF
length: 15; size: -; D: -; J: TRBJ2-5; V: TRBV28; DNA: TGTGCCAGCAGTTTAGGGGCAATGTACCAAGAGACCCAGTACTTC; CDR3: CASSLGAMYQETQYF
length: 15; size: -; D: -; J: TRBJ2-2; V: TRBV15; DNA: TGTGCCACCAGCACCTCCACAGGGAGGACCGGGGAGCTGTTTTTT; CDR3: CATSTSTGRTGELFF
length: 14; size: -; D: -; J: TRBJ1-2; V: TRBV19; DNA: TGTGCCAGTAGTATAGGATACGACGGGGGAGGCTACACCTTC; CDR3: CASSIGYDGGGYTF
length: 15; size: -; D: -; J: TRBJ2-1; V: TRBV5-1; DNA: TGCGCCAGCAGCTTGGCAGGGCAAACGGGGGATGAGCAGTTCTTC; CDR3: CASSLAGQTGDEQFF
length: 16; size: -; D: -; J: TRBJ2-6; V: TRBV10-3; DNA: TGTGCCATCAGTGAGGAAGGCTACTCTGGGGCCAACGTCCTGACTTTC; CDR3: CAISEEGYSGANVLTF
length: 14; size: -; D: -; J: TRBJ1-6; V: TRBV5-4; DNA: TGTGCCAGCAGCTTGGTGGCCGATAATTCACCCCTCCACTTT; CDR3: CASSLVADNSPLHF
length: 17; size: many; D: TRBD1; J: TRBJ2-4; V: TRBV7-2; DNA: TGTGCCAGCAGCTTAGCGCTAAGGGGACAGCCAAATGACATTCAGTACTTC; CDR3: CASSLALRGQPNDIQYF
length: 14; size: -; D: TRBD1; J: TRBJ2-3; V: TRBV7-6; DNA: TGTGCCAGCAGCTTGGGGGACAGGGGAGATACGCAGTATTTT; CDR3: CASSLGDRGDTQYF
length: 13; size: -; D: -; J: TRBJ2-6; V: TRBV12-3/TRBV12-4; DNA: TGTGCCAGCAGCCTCGCTGGGACCAACGTCCTGACTTTC; CDR3: CASSLAGTNVLTF
length: 15; size: -; D: TRBD1; J: TRBJ1-1; V: TRBV19; DNA: TGTGCCAGTAGTGCACGACAGGGTGGGAACACTGAAGCTTTCTTT; CDR3: CASSARQGGNTEAFF
length: 17; size: few; D: -; J: TRBJ2-3; V: TRBV7-9; DNA: TGTGCCAGCAGCTTAGCGCGAGGTGCCACGGGAACAGATACGCAGTATTTT; CDR3: CASSLARGATGTDTQYF